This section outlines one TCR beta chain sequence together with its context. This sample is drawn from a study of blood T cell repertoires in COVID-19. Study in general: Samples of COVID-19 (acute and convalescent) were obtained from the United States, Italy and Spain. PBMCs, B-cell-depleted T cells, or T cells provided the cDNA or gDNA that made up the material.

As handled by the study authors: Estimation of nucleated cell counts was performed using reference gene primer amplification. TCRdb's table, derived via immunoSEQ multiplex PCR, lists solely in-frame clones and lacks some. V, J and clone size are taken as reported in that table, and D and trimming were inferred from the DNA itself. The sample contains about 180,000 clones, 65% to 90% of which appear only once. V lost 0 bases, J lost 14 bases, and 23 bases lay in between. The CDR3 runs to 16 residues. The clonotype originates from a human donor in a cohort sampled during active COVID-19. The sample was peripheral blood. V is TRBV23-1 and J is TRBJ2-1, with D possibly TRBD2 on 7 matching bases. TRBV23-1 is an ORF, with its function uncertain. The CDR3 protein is CASSQSGTGRGEGEFF. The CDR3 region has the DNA TGCGCCAGCAGTCAATCGGGAACAGGGAGGGGTGAAGGGGAGTTCTTC.